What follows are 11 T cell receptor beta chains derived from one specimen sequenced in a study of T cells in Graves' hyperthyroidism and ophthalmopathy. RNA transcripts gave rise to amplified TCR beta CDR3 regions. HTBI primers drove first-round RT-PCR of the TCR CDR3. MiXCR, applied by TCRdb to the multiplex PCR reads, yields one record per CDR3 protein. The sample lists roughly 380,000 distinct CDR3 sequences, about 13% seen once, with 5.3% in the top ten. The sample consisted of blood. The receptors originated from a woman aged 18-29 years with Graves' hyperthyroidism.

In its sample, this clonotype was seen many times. CDR3: CAISPGLAGKETQYF. The CDR3 nucleotides read TGTGCCATCAGTCCCGGACTAGCGGGAAAAGAGACCCAGTACTTC. The chain joins TRBV10-3 to TRBJ2-5, with TRBD2 identical over 12 bases. Germline loops: CDR1 ENHRY, CDR2 SYGVKD. This CDR3 has 15 amino acids. The V segment lost 5 bases and the J segment 3 bases; nucleotides outside the gene matches: 4.

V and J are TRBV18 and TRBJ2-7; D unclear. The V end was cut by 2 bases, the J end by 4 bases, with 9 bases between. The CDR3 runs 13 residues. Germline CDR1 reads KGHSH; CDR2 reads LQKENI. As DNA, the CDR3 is TGTGCCAGCTCACCATACGATGGGTACGAGCAGTACTTC. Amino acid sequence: CASSPYDGYEQYF.

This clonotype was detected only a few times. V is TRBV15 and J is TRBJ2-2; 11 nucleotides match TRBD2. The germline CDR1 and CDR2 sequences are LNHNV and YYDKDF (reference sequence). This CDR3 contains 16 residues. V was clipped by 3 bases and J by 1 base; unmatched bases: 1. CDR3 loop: CATSRTSGKNTGELFF. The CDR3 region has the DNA TGTGCCACCAGCAGGACTAGCGGGAAGAACACCGGGGAGCTGTTTTTT.

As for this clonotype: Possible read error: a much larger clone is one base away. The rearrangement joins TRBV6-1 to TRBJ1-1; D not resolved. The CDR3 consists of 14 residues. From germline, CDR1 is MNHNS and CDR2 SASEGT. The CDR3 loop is CASSAHLEGTGAFF. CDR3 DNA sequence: TGTGCCAGCAGTGCTCATCTTGAGGGCACTGGAGCTTTCTTT.

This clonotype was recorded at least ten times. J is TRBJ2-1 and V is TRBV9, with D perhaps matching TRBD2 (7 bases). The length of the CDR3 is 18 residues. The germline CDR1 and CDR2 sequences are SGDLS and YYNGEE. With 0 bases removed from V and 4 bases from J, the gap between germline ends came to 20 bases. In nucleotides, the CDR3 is TGTGCCAGCAGCGTAGATATTGGGGGGGGGGGCAGTTACAATGAGCAGTTCTTC. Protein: CASSVDIGGGGSYNEQFF.

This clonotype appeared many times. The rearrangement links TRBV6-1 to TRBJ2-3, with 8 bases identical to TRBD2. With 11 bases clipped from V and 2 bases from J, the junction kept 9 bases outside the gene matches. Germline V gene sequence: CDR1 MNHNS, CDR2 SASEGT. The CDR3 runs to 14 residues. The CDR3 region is CASAGTRSTDTQYF. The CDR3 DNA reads TGTGCCTCCGCCGGGACTAGGTCCACAGATACGCAGTATTTT.

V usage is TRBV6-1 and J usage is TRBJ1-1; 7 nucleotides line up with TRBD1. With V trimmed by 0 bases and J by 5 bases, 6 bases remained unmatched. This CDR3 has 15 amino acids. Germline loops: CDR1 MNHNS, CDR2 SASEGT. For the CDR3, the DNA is TGTGCCAGCAGTGAAGCGGGGTCAGGGGGAACTGAAGCTTTCTTT. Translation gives CASSEAGSGGTEAFF.

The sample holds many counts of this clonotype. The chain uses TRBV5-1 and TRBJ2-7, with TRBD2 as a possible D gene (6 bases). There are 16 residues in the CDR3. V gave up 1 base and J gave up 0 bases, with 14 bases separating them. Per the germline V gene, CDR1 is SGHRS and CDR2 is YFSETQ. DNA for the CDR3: TGCGCCAGCAGCTTGTTCGGGACTGCCGACTCCTACGAGCAGTACTTC. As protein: CASSLFGTADSYEQYF.

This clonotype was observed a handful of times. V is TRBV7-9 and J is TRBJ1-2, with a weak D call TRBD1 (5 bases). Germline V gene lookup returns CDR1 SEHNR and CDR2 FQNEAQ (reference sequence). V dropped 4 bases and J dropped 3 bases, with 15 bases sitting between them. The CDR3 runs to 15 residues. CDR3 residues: CASSSRSDRDYGYTF. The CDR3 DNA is TGTGCCAGCAGCTCACGTAGCGACAGAGACTATGGCTACACCTTC.

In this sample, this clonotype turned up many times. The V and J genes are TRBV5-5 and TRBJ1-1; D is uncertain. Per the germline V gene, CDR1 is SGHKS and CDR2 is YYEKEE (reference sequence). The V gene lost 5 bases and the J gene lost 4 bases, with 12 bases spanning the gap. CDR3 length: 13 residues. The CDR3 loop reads CASRKREVTEAFF. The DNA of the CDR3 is TGTGCCAGCAGAAAGCGGGAGGTCACTGAAGCTTTCTTT.

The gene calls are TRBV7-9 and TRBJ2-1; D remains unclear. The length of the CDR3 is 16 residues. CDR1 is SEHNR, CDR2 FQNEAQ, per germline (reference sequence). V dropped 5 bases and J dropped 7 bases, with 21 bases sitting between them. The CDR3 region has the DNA TGTGCCAGCAGCCAGGCTGGAGAAGTGGGTCGGAATGAGCAGTTCTTC. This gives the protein CASSQAGEVGRNEQFF.